Presented here are 21 T cell receptor beta chains from one specimen sequenced in a study of cytomegalovirus exposure and HLA in healthy donors. The PCR made use of 60 Vbeta and 13 Jbeta primers. Libraries were prepared by immunoSEQ multiplex PCR; TCRdb keeps only in-frame clonotypes and omits some of them. The sample has about 180,000 clones, 82% seen once. Sequenced sample: PBMCs. Receptors originate from a man in his forties in good health and CMV-seronegative.

This chain joins TRBV19 and TRBJ1-2; a possible D gene is TRBD1 (6 bases). Germline CDR1 LNHDA, CDR2 SQIVND (reference sequence). The CDR3 loop spans 17 amino acids. Trimming left V 4 bases short and J 0 bases short, with 18 bases between. The CDR3 coding sequence is TGTGCCAGTAGTACCAGACAGGCCCTCTCGCCTAACTATGGCTACACCTTC. Protein sequence: CASSTRQALSPNYGYTF.

The CDR3 bases are TGTGCCAGCAGTCAGACCAAAACAGGGGCCTACGAGCAGTACTTC. Translated: CASSQTKTGAYEQYF. The chain is built from TRBV6-5 and TRBJ2-7; 7 bases match TRBD1. V lost 5 bases, J lost 2 bases, and 9 bases stayed unmatched. The CDR3 covers 15 residues. Germline assignment: CDR1 MNHEY and CDR2 SVGAGI.

This clone was seen a handful of times. This chain connects TRBV6-1 to TRBJ2-7; 9 bases are a match to TRBD1. Germline trimming cut 7 bases from V and 2 bases from J; bases unmatched to any gene: 9. The CDR3 length is 15 residues. Germline V gene lookup returns CDR1 MNHNS and CDR2 SASEGT. The CDR3 DNA reads as TGTGCCAGCACCGGAGTGGGGACAGGGACCTACGAGCAGTACTTC. It is translated as CASTGVGTGTYEQYF.

This chain uses TRBV5-4 with TRBJ2-1; 13 bases line up with TRBD2. CDR3 length: 15 amino acids. Germline loops: CDR1 SGHNT, CDR2 YYREEE (reference sequence). With 5 bases clipped from V and 7 bases from J, the junction kept 6 bases outside the gene matches. This chain's CDR3 is CASRTGTSGVNEQFF. CDR3 coding DNA: TGTGCCAGCAGGACTGGGACTAGCGGGGTTAATGAGCAGTTCTTC. The entire variable domain, with the rest obtained from reference TRBV5-4 and TRBJ2-1, is as follows: ETGVTQSPTHLIKTRGQQVTLRCSSQSGHNTVSWYQQALGQGPQFIFQYYREEENGRGNFPPRFSGLQFPNYSSELNVNALELDDSALYLCASRTGTSGVNEQFFGPGTRLTVL.

The chain employs TRBV5-1 and TRBJ2-5; 9 bases agree with TRBD1. CDR3 length equals 16 residues. After removal of 3 bases from V and 1 base from J, the junction contained 7 bases not matched to a gene. Germline values: CDR1 SGHRS, CDR2 YFSETQ. The CDR3 loop reads CASSWGQGLSQETQYF. The DNA of the CDR3 is TGCGCCAGCAGCTGGGGACAGGGACTATCCCAAGAGACCCAGTACTTC.

Points on this clone: Different DNA sequences within this sample yield the same CDR3. This chain links TRBV2 with TRBJ1-1; TRBD1 is a possible D gene (5 bases). The ends were cut back, 4 bases at V and 0 bases at J, with 6 bases in the middle. The germline gives CDR1 SNHLY, CDR2 FYNNEI. The length of the CDR3 is 13 residues. In nucleotides, the CDR3 is TGTGCCAGCAGTGGACAGATGAACACTGAAGCTTTCTTT. This gives the protein CASSGQMNTEAFF.

The chain employs TRBV19 and TRBJ2-1; 7 bases fit TRBD1. V shed 5 bases, J shed 6 bases, and the junction held 7 bases outside the gene matches. The germline V gene has CDR1 LNHDA and CDR2 SQIVND (reference sequence). The CDR3 is made up of 14 amino acids. The CDR3 DNA reads as TGTGCCAGTAGTCCCCCTAGACAGGGCAATGAGCAGTTCTTC. It is translated as CASSPPRQGNEQFF.

The chain is built from TRBV19 and TRBJ1-5, with TRBD1 identical over 9 bases. The germline CDR1 and CDR2 sequences are LNHDA and SQIVND (reference sequence). The CDR3 has 16 amino acids. The junction had 14 bases not matched to a gene; V was cut back by 10 bases and J by 4 bases. The CDR3 spells CATQPLDRGGNQPQHF. CDR3 coding DNA: TGTGCCACCCAGCCCCTGGACAGGGGCGGGAATCAGCCCCAGCATTTT.

V usage is TRBV18 and J usage is TRBJ1-5, with TRBD1 identical over 7 bases. J lost 3 bases, V lost 5 bases, and 4 bases had no gene match. There are 14 residues in the CDR3. The germline V gene encodes CDR1 KGHSH and CDR2 LQKENI. CDR3 protein: CASSSTGYNQPQHF. The CDR3 DNA sequence: TGTGCCAGCTCATCGACAGGGTACAATCAGCCCCAGCATTTT.

This chain joins TRBV2 and TRBJ2-7, with no clear D. Trimming pared 0 bases from V and 3 bases from J, leaving 18 bases between. The CDR3 contains 17 residues. Germline assignment: CDR1 SNHLY and CDR2 FYNNEI. The CDR3 here is CASSEAQTSPSFYEQYF. The CDR3 nucleotides read TGTGCCAGCAGTGAAGCCCAGACTTCCCCCTCGTTCTACGAGCAGTACTTC.

Here the CDR3 DNA reads TGTGCCAGCAGGGGAGACAGGGGGGGCTATCAGCCCCAGCATTTT. Translated: CASRGDRGGYQPQHF. The rearrangement joins TRBV2 to TRBJ1-5; 9 bases are shared with TRBD1. This CDR3 is 15 amino acids long. The V and J ends lost 6 bases and 5 bases, in that order; junction bases with no gene match: 8. From germline, CDR1 is SNHLY and CDR2 FYNNEI.

The chain combines TRBV6-4 with TRBJ2-2; no definite D call. The length of the CDR3 is 13 residues. The germline CDR1 and CDR2 sequences are MRHNA and SNTAGT. The ends were cut back, 3 bases at V and 4 bases at J, with 6 bases in the middle. CDR3 DNA sequence: TGTGCCAGCAGTGAATCTAGCACCGGGGAGCTGTTTTTT. It encodes CASSESSTGELFF.

The gene calls are TRBV7-2 and TRBJ2-5; maybe TRBD2 (6 bases). This CDR3 spans 13 amino acids. From germline, CDR1 is SGHTA and CDR2 FQGNSA. Trimming took off 3 bases at V and 11 bases at J, with 16 bases between the two ends. CDR3 in amino acids: CASSFTWGEEQYF. The CDR3 bases are TGTGCCAGCAGCTTTACGTGGGGGGAGGAGCAGTACTTC. The variable domain in full, with the rest retrieved from reference TRBV7-2 and TRBJ2-5, is GAGVSQSPSNKVTEKGKDVELRCDPISGHTALYWYRQSLGQGLEFLIYFQGNSAPDKSGLPSDRFSAERTGGSVSTLTIQRTQQEDSAVYLCASSFTWGEEQYFGPGTRLLVL.

This chain uses TRBV6-6 with TRBJ2-7, with D maybe TRBD2 (6 bases). Germline V gene sequence: CDR1 MNHNY, CDR2 SVGAGI (reference sequence). This CDR3 is built from 15 residues. V was clipped by 6 bases and J by 3 bases, with 18 bases between them. CDR3: CASRPLGGPNYEQYF. CDR3 sequence (DNA): TGTGCCAGCAGACCCCTCGGGGGACCCAACTACGAGCAGTACTTC.

The V call is TRBV30, the J call TRBJ2-3; the D is unclear. Germline V gene data show CDR1 as GTSNPN and CDR2 as SVGIG (reference sequence). The V and J ends lost 3 bases and 0 bases respectively, with 16 bases between them. The CDR3 covers 16 residues. The CDR3 coding sequence is TGTGCCTGGAGCCCCCCGGTTTGGGCCAGCACAGATACGCAGTATTTT. It translates to CAWSPPVWASTDTQYF.

The chain employs TRBV7-2 and TRBJ1-1; tentatively, D is TRBD1 (5 bases). The CDR3 loop spans 12 amino acids. Germline V gene sequence: CDR1 SGHTA, CDR2 FQGNSA. Trimming removed 1 base from V and 8 bases from J, with 8 bases in between. CDR3: CASSLEGYEAFF. The CDR3 bases are TGTGCCAGCAGCTTAGAGGGGTACGAAGCTTTCTTT. Full variable domain (rest looked up from reference TRBV7-2 and TRBJ1-1): GAGVSQSPSNKVTEKGKDVELRCDPISGHTALYWYRQSLGQGLEFLIYFQGNSAPDKSGLPSDRFSAERTGGSVSTLTIQRTQQEDSAVYLCASSLEGYEAFFGQGTRLTVV.

The chain recombines TRBV30 with TRBJ1-5; tentative D call: TRBD1 (6 bases). This CDR3 has 13 amino acids. The germline gives CDR1 GTSNPN, CDR2 SVGIG (reference sequence). Trimming pared 1 base from V and 2 bases from J, leaving 6 bases between. The CDR3 reads CAWSGQGNQPQHF. The CDR3 DNA reads TGTGCCTGGAGTGGACAGGGCAATCAGCCCCAGCATTTT. The whole variable domain, remainder taken from reference TRBV30 and TRBJ1-5, is SQTIHQWPATLVQPVGSPLSLECTVEGTSNPNLYWYRQAAGRGLQLLFYSVGIGQISSEVPQNLSASRPQDRQFILSSKKLLLSDSGFYLCAWSGQGNQPQHFGDGTRLSIL.

The chain employs TRBV7-9 and TRBJ2-3, with 11 bases that match TRBD2. The junction had 6 bases not matched to a gene; V was cut back by 1 base and J by 6 bases. CDR1 and CDR2 (germline): SEHNR, FQNEAQ (reference sequence). The CDR3 contains 16 residues. The CDR3 bases are TGTGCCAGCAGCTTAGGCACGGGACTAGCGGTGGATACGCAGTATTTT. Translating gives CASSLGTGLAVDTQYF.

V is TRBV15 and J is TRBJ2-1, with D possibly TRBD2 on 5 matching bases. This CDR3 region has 15 residues. Germline CDR1 reads LNHNV; CDR2 reads YYDKDF (reference sequence). The V end lost 2 bases, the J end lost 4 bases, and 12 bases lay between the germline ends. CDR3 protein: CATSRSGRAYNEQFF. In DNA, the CDR3 is TGTGCCACCAGCAGATCCGGGCGGGCTTACAATGAGCAGTTCTTC.

The chain carries TRBV6-1 and TRBJ2-1; 9 bases align to TRBD2. The V segment lost 8 bases and the J segment 8 bases; nucleotides outside the gene matches: 10. The V gene's germline CDR1 is MNHNS and CDR2 SASEGT. CDR3 length equals 14 residues. The CDR3 sequence: CASVDAGGPYEQFF. The CDR3, as DNA: TGTGCCAGCGTCGATGCGGGAGGGCCCTATGAGCAGTTCTTC.

For this clone: One end of the junction does not line up with germline, which may come from a read error. V and J are TRBV7-9 and TRBJ2-5; D may be TRBD1 (5 bases). Germline-derived CDR1 and CDR2 are SEHNR and FQNEAQ (reference sequence). The CDR3 has 13 residues. In nucleotides, the CDR3 is TGTGCCAGCAGCTTAGATGCCAGGGTGGCCTTGGACTTC. This gives the protein CASSLDARVALDF.